This T cell receptor (beta chain) was sequenced during a study of blood T cell repertoires in COVID-19. The participants were between roughly 18 and 89 years old and came from under 25 US areas. As handled by the study authors: Scientists estimated how many nucleated cells there were by amplifying reference gene primers. Here immunoSEQ multiplex PCR was the method, and the copy in TCRdb shows in-frame clones only, minus some. V and J calls and clone size are those listed in that table; D and trimming were worked out from the DNA. This table holds about 140,000 clones, around 85% found once. Trimming stripped 0 bases from V and 0 bases from J, with 11 bases between. This CDR3 comprises 17 residues. Germline-derived CDR1 and CDR2 are KGHSH and LQKENI.

The TCR comes from a woman aged 35 to 49 who had recovered from COVID-19. Sequencing was done on a sample of PBMCs or T cells enriched from blood (not recorded which). J is TRBJ2-2 and V is TRBV18, with D unresolved. CDR3 nucleotide sequence: TGTGCCAGCTCACCACCGCCAGGCCTATCGAACACCGGGGAGCTGTTTTTT. Residues: CASSPPPGLSNTGELFF.